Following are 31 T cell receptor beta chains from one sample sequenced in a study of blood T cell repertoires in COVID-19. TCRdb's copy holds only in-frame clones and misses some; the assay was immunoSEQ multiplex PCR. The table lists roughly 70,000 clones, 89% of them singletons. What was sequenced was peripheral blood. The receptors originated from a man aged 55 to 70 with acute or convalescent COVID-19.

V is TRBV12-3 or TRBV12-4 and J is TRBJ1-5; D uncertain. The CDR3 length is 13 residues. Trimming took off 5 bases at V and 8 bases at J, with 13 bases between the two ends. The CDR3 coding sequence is TGTGCCAGCAGTGCCTCTTTGAGCGAGCCCCAGCATTTT. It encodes CASSASLSEPQHF.

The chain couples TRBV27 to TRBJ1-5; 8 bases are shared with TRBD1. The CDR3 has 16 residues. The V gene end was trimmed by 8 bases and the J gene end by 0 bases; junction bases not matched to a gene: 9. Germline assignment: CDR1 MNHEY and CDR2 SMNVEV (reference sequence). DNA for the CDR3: TGTGCCAGCGGCGACAGGGGCGATCATAGCAATCAGCCCCAGCATTTT. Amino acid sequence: CASGDRGDHSNQPQHF.

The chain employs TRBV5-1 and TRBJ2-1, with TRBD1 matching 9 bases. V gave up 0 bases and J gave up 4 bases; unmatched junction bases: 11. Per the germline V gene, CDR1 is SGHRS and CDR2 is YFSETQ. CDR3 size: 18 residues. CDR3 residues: CASSLDFLRDRAYNEQFF. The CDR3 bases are TGCGCCAGCAGCTTGGACTTTCTCCGGGACAGGGCTTACAATGAGCAGTTCTTC.

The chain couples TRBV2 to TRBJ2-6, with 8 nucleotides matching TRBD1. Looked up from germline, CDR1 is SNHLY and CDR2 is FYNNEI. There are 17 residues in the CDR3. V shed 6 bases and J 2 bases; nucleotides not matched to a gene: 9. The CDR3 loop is CASRRTGFEPGANVLTF. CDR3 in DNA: TGTGCCAGCAGACGGACAGGGTTCGAACCTGGGGCCAACGTCCTGACTTTC. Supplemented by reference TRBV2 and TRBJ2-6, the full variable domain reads EPEVTQTPSHQVTQMGQEVILRCVPISNHLYFYWYRQILGQKVEFLVSFYNNEISEKSEIFDDQFSVERPDGSNFTLKIRSTKLEDSAMYFCASRRTGFEPGANVLTFGAGSRLTVL.

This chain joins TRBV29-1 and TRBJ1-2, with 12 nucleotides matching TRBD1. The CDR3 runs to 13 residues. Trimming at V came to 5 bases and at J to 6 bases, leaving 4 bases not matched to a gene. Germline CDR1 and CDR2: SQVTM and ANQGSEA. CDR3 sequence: CSVSGQGANGYTF. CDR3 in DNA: TGCAGCGTTTCGGGACAGGGGGCGAATGGCTACACCTTC.

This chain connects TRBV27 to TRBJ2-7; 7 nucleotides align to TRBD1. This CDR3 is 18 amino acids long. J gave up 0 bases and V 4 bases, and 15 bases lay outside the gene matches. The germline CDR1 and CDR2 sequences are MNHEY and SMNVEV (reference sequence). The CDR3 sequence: CASSSSGTAFSSSYEQYF. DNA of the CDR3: TGTGCCAGCAGTTCCTCCGGGACAGCTTTTTCCAGCTCCTACGAGCAGTACTTC.

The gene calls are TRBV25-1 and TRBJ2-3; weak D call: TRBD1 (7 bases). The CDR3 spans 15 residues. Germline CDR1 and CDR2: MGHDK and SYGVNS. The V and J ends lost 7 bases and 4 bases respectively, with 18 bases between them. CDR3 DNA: TGTGCCAGCACGCAACAGGGGTGGGGGGCAGATACGCAGTATTTT. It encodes CASTQQGWGADTQYF.

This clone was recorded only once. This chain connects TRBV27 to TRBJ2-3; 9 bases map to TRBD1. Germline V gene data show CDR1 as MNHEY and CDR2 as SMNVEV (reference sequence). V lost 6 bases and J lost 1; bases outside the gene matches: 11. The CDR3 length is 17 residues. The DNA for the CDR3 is TGTGCCAGCAGACATACCGGGACAGGGATCCGCACAGATACGCAGTATTTT. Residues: CASRHTGTGIRTDTQYF.

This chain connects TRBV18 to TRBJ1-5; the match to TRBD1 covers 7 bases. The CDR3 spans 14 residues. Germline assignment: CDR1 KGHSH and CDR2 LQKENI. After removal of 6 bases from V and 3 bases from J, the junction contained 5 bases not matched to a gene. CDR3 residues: CASSLGQDNQPQHF. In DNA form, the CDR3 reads TGTGCCAGCTCCCTCGGACAGGACAATCAGCCCCAGCATTTT.

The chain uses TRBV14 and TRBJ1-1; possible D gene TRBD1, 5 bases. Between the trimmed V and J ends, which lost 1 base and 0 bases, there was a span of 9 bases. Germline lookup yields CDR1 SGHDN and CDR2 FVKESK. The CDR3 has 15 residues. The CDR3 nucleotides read TGTGCCAGCAGCCAAGTGCAGGGCCTGAACACTGAAGCTTTCTTT. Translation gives CASSQVQGLNTEAFF.

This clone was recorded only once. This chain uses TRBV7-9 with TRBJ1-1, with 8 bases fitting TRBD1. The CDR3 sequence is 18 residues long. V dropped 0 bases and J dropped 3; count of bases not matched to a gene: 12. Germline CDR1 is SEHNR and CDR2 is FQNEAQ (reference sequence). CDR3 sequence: CASSLALSQGAHDTEAFF. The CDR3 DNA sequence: TGTGCCAGCAGCTTAGCGCTAAGTCAGGGGGCGCATGACACTGAAGCTTTCTTT.

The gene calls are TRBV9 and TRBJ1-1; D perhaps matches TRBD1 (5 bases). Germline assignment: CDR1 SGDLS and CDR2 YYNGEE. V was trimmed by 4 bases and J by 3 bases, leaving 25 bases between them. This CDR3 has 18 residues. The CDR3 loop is CASSHTPPRQLGYTEAFF. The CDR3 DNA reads TGTGCCAGCAGCCACACCCCCCCCCGACAGTTGGGGTACACTGAAGCTTTCTTT.

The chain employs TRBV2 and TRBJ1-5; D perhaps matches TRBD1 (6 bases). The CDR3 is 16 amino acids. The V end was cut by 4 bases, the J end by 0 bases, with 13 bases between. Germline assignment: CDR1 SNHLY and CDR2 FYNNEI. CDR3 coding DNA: TGTGCCAGCAGTGGTCAGGGGAACCTTAGCAATCAGCCCCAGCATTTT. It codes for CASSGQGNLSNQPQHF.

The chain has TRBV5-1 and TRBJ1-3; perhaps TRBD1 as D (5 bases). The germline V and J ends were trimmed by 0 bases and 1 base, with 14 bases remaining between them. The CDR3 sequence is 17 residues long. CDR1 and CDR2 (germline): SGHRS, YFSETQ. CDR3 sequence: CASSLAGGGSSGNTIYF. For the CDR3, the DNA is TGCGCCAGCAGCTTGGCCGGCGGGGGGTCTTCTGGAAACACCATATATTTT.

The CDR3: CASSLVGGEVEAFF. CDR3 bases: TGCGCCAGCAGCTTAGTAGGGGGTGAGGTTGAAGCTTTCTTT. The chain couples TRBV5-1 to TRBJ1-1; a possible D gene is TRBD1 (6 bases). CDR1 SGHRS and CDR2 YFSETQ come from the germline V gene. The CDR3 contains 14 residues. V was cut by 2 bases and J by 7 bases, with 15 bases left in between.

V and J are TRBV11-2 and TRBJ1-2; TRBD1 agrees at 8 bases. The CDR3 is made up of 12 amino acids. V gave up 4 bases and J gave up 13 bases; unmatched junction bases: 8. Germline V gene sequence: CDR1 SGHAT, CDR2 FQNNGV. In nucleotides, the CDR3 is TGTGCCAGCAGCTCACGGACAGGGAGAAGCACCTTC. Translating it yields CASSSRTGRSTF.

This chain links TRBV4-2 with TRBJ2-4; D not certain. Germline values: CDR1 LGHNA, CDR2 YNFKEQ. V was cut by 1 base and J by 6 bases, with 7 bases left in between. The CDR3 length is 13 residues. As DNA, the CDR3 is TGTGCCAGCAGCCAAGCTCTTCCAAACATTCAGTACTTC. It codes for CASSQALPNIQYF.

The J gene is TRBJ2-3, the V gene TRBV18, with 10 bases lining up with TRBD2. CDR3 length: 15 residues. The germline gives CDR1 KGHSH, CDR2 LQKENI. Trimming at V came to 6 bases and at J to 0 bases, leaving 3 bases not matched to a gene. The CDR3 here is CASSRSGGSTDTQYF. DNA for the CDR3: TGTGCCAGCTCTCGTAGCGGGGGGAGCACAGATACGCAGTATTTT.

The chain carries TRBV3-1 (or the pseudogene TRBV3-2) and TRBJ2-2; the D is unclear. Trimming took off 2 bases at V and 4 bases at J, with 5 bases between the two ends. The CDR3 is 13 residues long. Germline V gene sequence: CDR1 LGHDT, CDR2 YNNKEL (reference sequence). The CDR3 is CASSQHTTGELFF. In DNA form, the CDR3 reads TGTGCCAGCAGCCAACACACCACCGGGGAGCTGTTTTTT.

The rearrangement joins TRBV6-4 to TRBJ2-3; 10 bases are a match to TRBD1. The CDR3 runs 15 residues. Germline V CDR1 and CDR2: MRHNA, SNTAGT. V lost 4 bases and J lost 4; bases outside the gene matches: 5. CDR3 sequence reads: CASSGEGQGADTQYF. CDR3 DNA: TGTGCCAGCAGTGGGGAAGGACAGGGGGCAGATACGCAGTATTTT.

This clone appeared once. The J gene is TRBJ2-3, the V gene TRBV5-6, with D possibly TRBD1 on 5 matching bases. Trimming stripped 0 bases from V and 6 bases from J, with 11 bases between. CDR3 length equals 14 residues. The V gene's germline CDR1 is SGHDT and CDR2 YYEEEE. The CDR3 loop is CASSLGQLGDTQYF. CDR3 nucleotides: TGTGCCAGCAGCTTGGGACAGCTCGGCGATACGCAGTATTTT.

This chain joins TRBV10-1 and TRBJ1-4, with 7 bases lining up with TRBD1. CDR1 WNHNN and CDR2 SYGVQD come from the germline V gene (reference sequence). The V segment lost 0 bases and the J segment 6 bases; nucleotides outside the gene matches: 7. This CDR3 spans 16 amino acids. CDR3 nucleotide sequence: TGCGCCAGCAGTGAGTCATTTGCCGGGACAGATGAAAAACTGTTTTTT. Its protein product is CASSESFAGTDEKLFF.

The CDR3 DNA is TGCGCCAGCAGCTTGGGGGGACTAAACATTCAGTACTTC. Protein sequence: CASSLGGLNIQYF. The V gene is TRBV5-1, the J gene TRBJ2-4; D possibly corresponds to TRBD2 (6 bases). Deletions cut 0 bases from V and 6 bases from J, with 7 bases between. Per the germline V gene, CDR1 is SGHRS and CDR2 is YFSETQ. The CDR3 sequence is 13 residues long.

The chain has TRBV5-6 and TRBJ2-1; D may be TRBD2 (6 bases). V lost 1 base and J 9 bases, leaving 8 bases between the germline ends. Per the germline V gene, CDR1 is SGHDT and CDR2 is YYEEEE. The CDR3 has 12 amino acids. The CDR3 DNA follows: TGTGCCAGCAGCTTGCAAGCGGGTGAGCAGTTCTTC. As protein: CASSLQAGEQFF.

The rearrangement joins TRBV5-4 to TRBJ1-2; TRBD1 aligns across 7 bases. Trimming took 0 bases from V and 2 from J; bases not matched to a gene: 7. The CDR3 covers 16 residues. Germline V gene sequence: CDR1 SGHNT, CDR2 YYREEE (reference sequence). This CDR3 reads CASSLGGTVINYGYTF. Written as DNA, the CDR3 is TGTGCCAGCAGCTTGGGGGGGACAGTAATAAACTATGGCTACACCTTC.

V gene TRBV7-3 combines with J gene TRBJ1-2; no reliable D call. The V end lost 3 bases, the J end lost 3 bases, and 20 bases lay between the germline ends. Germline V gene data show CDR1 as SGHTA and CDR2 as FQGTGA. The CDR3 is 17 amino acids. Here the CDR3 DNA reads TGTGCCAGCAGCTTGGGCCCGCAGGTGGAGGGATACTATGGCTACACCTTC. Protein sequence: CASSLGPQVEGYYGYTF.

CDR3 nucleotides: TGTGCCAGCAGCTTAACTTTCGGTGAAAAACTGTTTTTT. Its translation: CASSLTFGEKLFF. V gene TRBV7-2 combines with J gene TRBJ1-4; D unclear. This CDR3 region has 13 residues. From germline, CDR1 is SGHTA and CDR2 FQGNSA. Trimming removed 2 bases at V and 7 bases at J, with 8 bases between.

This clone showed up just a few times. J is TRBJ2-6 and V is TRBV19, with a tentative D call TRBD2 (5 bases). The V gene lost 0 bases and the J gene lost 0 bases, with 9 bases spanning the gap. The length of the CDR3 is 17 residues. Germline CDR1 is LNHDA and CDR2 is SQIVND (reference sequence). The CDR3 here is CASSIEAGPSGANVLTF. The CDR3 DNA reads TGTGCCAGTAGTATAGAGGCGGGCCCCTCTGGGGCCAACGTCCTGACTTTC.

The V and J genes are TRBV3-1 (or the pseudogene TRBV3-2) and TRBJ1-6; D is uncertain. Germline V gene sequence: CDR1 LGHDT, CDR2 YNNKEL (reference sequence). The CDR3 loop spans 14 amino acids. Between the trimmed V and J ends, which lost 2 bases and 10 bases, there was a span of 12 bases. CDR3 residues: CASSQREGYSPLHF. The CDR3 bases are TGTGCCAGCAGCCAACGGGAGGGCTACTCACCCCTCCACTTT.

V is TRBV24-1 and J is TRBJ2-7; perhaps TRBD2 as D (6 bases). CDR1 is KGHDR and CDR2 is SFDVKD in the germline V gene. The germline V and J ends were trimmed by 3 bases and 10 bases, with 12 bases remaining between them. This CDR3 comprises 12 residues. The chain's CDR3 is CATSDGGFGQYF. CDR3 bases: TGTGCCACCAGTGATGGGGGGTTTGGACAGTACTTC.

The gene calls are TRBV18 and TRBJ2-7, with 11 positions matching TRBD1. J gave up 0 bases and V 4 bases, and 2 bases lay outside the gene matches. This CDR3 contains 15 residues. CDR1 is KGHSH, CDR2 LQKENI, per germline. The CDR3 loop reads CASSLGTGGSYEQYF. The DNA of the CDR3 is TGTGCCAGCTCACTAGGGACAGGGGGCTCCTACGAGCAGTACTTC. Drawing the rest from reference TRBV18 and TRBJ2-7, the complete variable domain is NAGVMQNPRHLVRRRGQEARLRCSPMKGHSHVYWYRQLPEEGLKFMVYLQKENIIDESGMPKERFSAEFPKEGPSILRIQQVVRGDSAAYFCASSLGTGGSYEQYFGPGTRLTVT.